Shown below are 27 T cell receptor beta chains from a single sample sequenced in a study of early T cells in non-severe SARS-CoV-2 infection. TCRdb re-called the 5' RACE reads with MiXCR, one entry per CDR3 protein. The sample lists roughly 90,000 distinct CDR3 sequences; roughly an eighth were seen once. Sequencing input: whole blood. These receptors all stem from an adult who was a healthcare worker with PCR-confirmed SARS-CoV-2 infection or an uninfected control (not recorded which).

The rearrangement uses TRBV10-2 and TRBJ2-5, with D unclear. The CDR3 contains 11 residues. Germline loops: CDR1 WSHSY, CDR2 SAAADI. With 2 bases removed from V and 13 bases from J, the gap between germline ends came to 11 bases. CDR3 residues: CASSEDLRLYF. CDR3 sequence (DNA): TGCGCCAGCAGTGAGGATTTGCGTTTGTACTTC.

The chain recombines TRBV30 with TRBJ1-2, with D unclear. Germline V gene data show CDR1 as GTSNPN and CDR2 as SVGIG (reference sequence). V lost 0 bases to trimming and J lost 5 bases, with 13 bases between them. The CDR3 is 14 amino acids. The CDR3 loop reads CAWSVVTGVYGYTF. The CDR3 bases are TGTGCCTGGAGTGTAGTTACTGGGGTTTATGGCTACACCTTC.

This clonotype was seen a few times. V is TRBV7-6 and J is TRBJ2-1; the D gene is possibly TRBD1 (5 bases). Per the germline V gene, CDR1 is SGHVS and CDR2 is FNYEAQ. This CDR3 is 15 amino acids long. V lost 5 bases, J lost 6 bases, and 17 bases lay in between. The CDR3 protein is CASSTGYRVPNEQFF. The DNA of the CDR3 is TGTGCCAGCAGCACAGGTTATCGGGTCCCCAATGAGCAGTTCTTC.

This clonotype was seen many times. The J gene is TRBJ1-5, the V gene TRBV19; the D gene is possibly TRBD1 (5 bases). CDR1 and CDR2 from the germline V gene are LNHDA and SQIVND (reference sequence). V lost 6 bases and J 0 bases, leaving 12 bases between the germline ends. The CDR3 is 15 residues long. The CDR3 DNA sequence: TGTGCCAGTAGGGACGACAGTCCTAGCAATCAGCCCCAGCATTTT. Translating gives CASRDDSPSNQPQHF.

V usage is TRBV6-1 and J usage is TRBJ2-7; tentative D call: TRBD1 (6 bases). Germline V gives CDR1 MNHNS, CDR2 SASEGT. The CDR3 has 13 amino acids. Trimming took off 6 bases at V and 2 bases at J, with 11 bases between the two ends. This chain's CDR3 is CASSESGAYEQYF. The CDR3 DNA reads TGTGCCAGCAGCGAATCAGGGGCCTACGAGCAGTACTTC.

The chain uses TRBV29-1 and TRBJ2-7; D tentatively reads TRBD1 or TRBD2 (5 bases each). The V and J ends lost 0 bases and 5 bases respectively, with 8 bases between them. CDR3 size: 12 residues. CDR1 and CDR2 from the germline V gene are SQVTM and ANQGSEA. CDR3 DNA sequence: TGCAGCGTTGAAGATGGGGGAAACGAGCAGTACTTC. It specifies CSVEDGGNEQYF.

Note on this clonotype: The junction shows a germline mismatch at one end, possibly a read error. The chain links TRBV6-1 to TRBJ2-7, with 12 bases aligning to TRBD2. This CDR3 comprises 13 residues. The germline V gene encodes CDR1 MNHNS and CDR2 SASEGT. DNA of the CDR3: TGTGCCAGCAGCTCAATGACTAGCGGGAGTATCCACTTC. This encodes CASSSMTSGSIHF.

The V gene is TRBV20-1, the J gene TRBJ2-5, with D possibly TRBD1 on 6 matching bases. The germline V gene encodes CDR1 DFQATT and CDR2 SNEGSKA (reference sequence). The CDR3 loop spans 15 amino acids. V lost 0 bases and J 5 bases, leaving 16 bases between the germline ends. CDR3 in DNA: TGCAGTGCTAGAGATCAGTACAGGGCCTGGGAGACCCAGTACTTC. Amino acid sequence: CSARDQYRAWETQYF.

The chain combines TRBV20-1 with TRBJ1-5; no definite D call. Germline lookup yields CDR1 DFQATT and CDR2 SNEGSKA (reference sequence). The V and J ends lost 5 bases and 2 bases respectively, with 19 bases between them. CDR3 length equals 16 residues. The CDR3 spells CSAPRGREAGNQPQHF. CDR3 bases: TGCAGTGCTCCACGTGGGCGGGAAGCCGGCAATCAGCCCCAGCATTTT.

This clonotype has more than one count but fewer than ten. The chain is built from TRBV11-3 and TRBJ2-1; 13 bases match TRBD2. V shed 4 bases, J shed 7 bases, and the junction held 10 bases outside the gene matches. CDR1 is SGHNT and CDR2 is YENEEA in the germline V gene. The CDR3 loop spans 17 amino acids. The CDR3 sequence: CASSYKRTSGSGNEQFF. Written as DNA, the CDR3 is TGTGCCAGCAGCTACAAAAGGACTAGCGGGAGCGGAAATGAGCAGTTCTTC.

This clonotype was seen more than once but under ten times. The chain recombines TRBV7-9 with TRBJ1-5, with TRBD1 matching over 8 bases. Germline loops: CDR1 SEHNR, CDR2 FQNEAQ (reference sequence). This CDR3 has 17 residues. V lost 5 bases to trimming and J lost 2 bases; unmatched junction nucleotides: 11. The CDR3 DNA follows: TGTGCCAGCAGCACTGGACAGGGCGGGTCCGGCAATCAGCCCCAGCATTTT. This sequence encodes CASSTGQGGSGNQPQHF.

This sequence joins TRBV6-5 and TRBJ2-2, with 7 bases fitting TRBD1. Unmatched junction bases numbered 6, after V lost 0 bases and J lost 5 bases. CDR3 length: 16 residues. Germline-derived CDR1 and CDR2 are MNHEY and SVGAGI. The DNA of the CDR3 is TGTGCCAGCAGTTACTCGTGGGACAGCGGAACCGGGGAGCTGTTTTTT. This translates into CASSYSWDSGTGELFF.

This clonotype was seen ten or more times. The chain employs TRBV4-1 and TRBJ2-7; D ambiguous. Trimming took 0 bases from V and 3 from J, leaving 12 bases between them. CDR1 MGHRA and CDR2 YSYEKL come from the germline V gene. This CDR3 spans 15 amino acids. The CDR3 DNA reads as TGCGCCAGCAGCCAAGATCCCGCCGGATACTACGAGCAGTACTTC. Its protein is CASSQDPAGYYEQYF.

This clonotype was counted many times. The V gene is TRBV11-2, the J gene TRBJ2-7; D gene unclear. From germline, CDR1 is SGHAT and CDR2 FQNNGV. The CDR3 contains 14 residues. Between the trimmed V and J ends, which lost 2 bases and 5 bases, there was a span of 13 bases. CDR3 in amino acids: CASSLKPPPNEQYF. The CDR3 DNA reads as TGTGCCAGCAGCTTAAAACCACCTCCCAACGAGCAGTACTTC.

This clonotype was seen at least ten times. The DNA of the CDR3 is TGTGCCATCAGTAGTCCGGGACAGGCACCCTACGAGCAGTACTTC. Protein sequence: CAISSPGQAPYEQYF. The J gene is TRBJ2-7, the V gene TRBV10-3, with 8 bases identical to TRBD1. CDR1 is ENHRY and CDR2 is SYGVKD in the germline V gene. V trimming: 5 bases; J trimming: 2 bases; junction bases outside the gene matches: 8. The CDR3 extends over 15 amino acids.

The table lists this clonotype with a few counts. The rearrangement joins TRBV27 to TRBJ1-6, with a tentative D call TRBD1 (6 bases). The CDR3 is 14 amino acids. V shed 4 bases and J shed 8 bases, with 12 bases lying between them. Per the germline V gene, CDR1 is MNHEY and CDR2 is SMNVEV (reference sequence). CDR3 sequence: CASSWQGPDSPLHF. The DNA of the CDR3 is TGTGCCAGCAGTTGGCAGGGGCCAGATTCACCCCTCCACTTT.

At least ten counts were recorded for this clonotype. The chain employs TRBV5-1 and TRBJ2-7, with D uncertain. V dropped 1 base and J dropped 0 bases, with 8 bases sitting between them. Germline V gene lookup returns CDR1 SGHRS and CDR2 YFSETQ. The CDR3 covers 14 residues. This CDR3 reads CASSLRVNSYEQYF. The CDR3 bases are TGCGCCAGCAGCTTGAGGGTAAACTCCTACGAGCAGTACTTC.

Notes on this clonotype: Since a much larger clone is just one base distant, this may be a read error. This chain connects TRBV20-1 to TRBJ1-4, with TRBD1 identical over 11 bases. Per the germline V gene, CDR1 is DFQATT and CDR2 is SNEGSKA (reference sequence). There are 15 residues in the CDR3. The chain's CDR3 is CRAWTGGMNNEKLFF. The CDR3 region has the DNA TGCAGGGCTTGGACAGGGGGCATGAATAATGAAAAACTGTTTTTT.

The chain recombines TRBV29-1 with TRBJ2-1; 10 bases agree with TRBD2. This CDR3 spans 16 amino acids. Germline-derived CDR1 and CDR2 are SQVTM and ANQGSEA. V shed 0 bases and J 4 bases; nucleotides not matched to a gene: 6. Here the CDR3 DNA reads TGCAGCGTTGAAGATCCACTAGCGGGACGATACAATGAGCAGTTCTTC. Protein: CSVEDPLAGRYNEQFF.

In its sample, this clonotype was seen a few times. The rearrangement joins TRBV29-1 to TRBJ1-2; D remains ambiguous. The V gene's germline CDR1 is SQVTM and CDR2 ANQGSEA. The CDR3 loop spans 13 amino acids. V shed 3 bases and J shed 1 base, with 9 bases lying between them. The chain's CDR3 is CSVERRNNYGYTF. The DNA for the CDR3 is TGCAGCGTTGAGCGGCGAAATAACTATGGCTACACCTTC.

This clonotype has just a few counts. This chain joins TRBV3-1 and TRBJ2-1; D unresolved. V lost 1 base to trimming and J lost 10 bases, with 11 bases between them. The germline V gene encodes CDR1 LGHDT and CDR2 YNNKEL (reference sequence). The CDR3 length is 13 residues. The CDR3, as DNA: TGTGCCAGCAGCCAAGCTGCAGGCCGAGAGCAGTTCTTC. Translated, it gives CASSQAAGREQFF.

This clonotype has only one observation. Mismatch with germline at one junction end may stem from a read error. The CDR3 protein is CTSADVAQTEAFF. The CDR3 DNA follows: TGCACCAGCGCCGACGTTGCGCAAACTGAAGCTTTCTTT. The chain recombines TRBV5-1 with TRBJ1-1, with D unresolved. CDR3 length: 13 amino acids. CDR1 SGHRS and CDR2 YFSETQ come from the germline V gene. The whole variable domain, filled in from reference TRBV5-1 and TRBJ1-1, reads KAGVTQTPRYLIKTRGQQVTLSCSPISGHRSVSWYQQTPGQGLQFLFEYFSETQRNKGNFPGRFSGRQFSNSRSEMNVSTLELGDSALYLCTSADVAQTEAFFGQGTRLTVV.

The rearrangement links TRBV5-4 to TRBJ2-7; no definite D call. V lost 0 bases and J lost 2, with 12 bases in between. This CDR3 spans 15 amino acids. From germline, CDR1 is SGHNT and CDR2 YYREEE (reference sequence). CDR3 in amino acids: CASSLGLMDPYEQYF. The CDR3 nucleotides read TGTGCCAGCAGCTTGGGACTGATGGATCCCTACGAGCAGTACTTC.

The J gene is TRBJ2-2, the V gene TRBV6-4; tentatively, D is TRBD2 (5 bases). CDR3 size: 14 residues. CDR1 and CDR2 (germline): MRHNA, SNTAGT. The V end lost 8 bases, the J end lost 4 bases, and 14 bases lay between the germline ends. The CDR3 protein is CASSEGTSTGELFF. The CDR3 DNA reads TGTGCCAGCTCAGAGGGTACTAGCACCGGGGAGCTGTTTTTT.

This clonotype was counted ten times or more. The chain is built from TRBV6-4 and TRBJ2-3; TRBD1 aligns across 11 bases. This CDR3 region has 16 residues. The ends lost 0 bases at V and 4 bases at J; junction bases unmatched: 3. The V gene's germline CDR1 is MRHNA and CDR2 SNTAGT. As DNA, the CDR3 is TGTGCCAGCAGTGACTCCGGGACAGGGGGGGCAGATACGCAGTATTTT. Its protein product is CASSDSGTGGADTQYF.

CDR3 residues: CASSLATRNYEQYF. The CDR3 nucleotides are TGTGCCAGCAGCTTGGCGACTCGGAATTACGAGCAGTACTTC. This sequence joins TRBV5-5 and TRBJ2-7; D unclear. The CDR3 totals 14 residues. Germline CDR1 is SGHKS and CDR2 is YYEKEE (reference sequence). Trimming stripped 0 bases from V and 4 bases from J, with 11 bases between.

J is TRBJ2-7 and V is TRBV6-1; TRBD1 aligns across 9 bases. CDR1 MNHNS and CDR2 SASEGT come from the germline V gene. V lost 7 bases, J lost 2 bases, and 12 bases stayed unmatched. The CDR3 contains 16 residues. CDR3 loop: CASTPGQGRTAYEQYF. Written as DNA, the CDR3 is TGTGCCAGCACCCCGGGACAGGGACGAACCGCCTACGAGCAGTACTTC.